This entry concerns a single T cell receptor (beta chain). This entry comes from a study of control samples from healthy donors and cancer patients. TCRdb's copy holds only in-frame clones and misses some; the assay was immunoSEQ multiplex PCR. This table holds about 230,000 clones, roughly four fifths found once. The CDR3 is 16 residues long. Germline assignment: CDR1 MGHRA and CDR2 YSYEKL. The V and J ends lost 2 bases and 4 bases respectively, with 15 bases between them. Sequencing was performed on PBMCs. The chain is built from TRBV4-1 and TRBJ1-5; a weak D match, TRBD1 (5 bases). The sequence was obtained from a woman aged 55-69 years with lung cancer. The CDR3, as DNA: TGCGCCAGCAGCCAACAACCGGGACCGACTAATCAGCCCCAGCATTTT. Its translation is CASSQQPGPTNQPQHF.